This TCR beta chain was obtained from a study of neoadjuvant nivolumab and ipilimumab in lung cancer. Germline V lookup: CDR1 MNHEY, CDR2 SMNVEV (reference sequence). This CDR3 is built from 14 residues. Trimming took 6 bases from V and 1 from J, leaving 12 bases between them. Produced via immunoSEQ multiplex PCR; TCRdb's table is partial and in-frame only. The table has 25,000 to 35,000 clones, over 80% seen once; the top ten hold about 5.2%. Here the sequenced sample was tumor tissue, taken after neoadjuvant nivolumab, alone or with ipilimumab, at or shortly before surgery. The chain joins TRBV27 to TRBJ2-5, with D possibly being TRBD2 (6 bases). The receptor comes from an adult with non-small cell lung cancer. The CDR3 DNA sequence: TGTGCCAGCAGCCTCGGGAGTGCCCAAGAGACCCAGTACTTC. Its translation: CASSLGSAQETQYF.